The next 8 T cell receptor beta chains were all read from a single sample in a study of control samples from healthy donors and cancer patients. Some clones are missing from TCRdb's copy, which holds only in-frame ones; the method was immunoSEQ multiplex PCR. The sample lists more than 95,000 clones; 80% to 90% were seen once. Source material: PBMCs. The origin of the receptors is a woman between 45 and 60 years old with colorectal cancer.

The gene calls are TRBV5-1 and TRBJ1-1, with 10 bases identical to TRBD1. CDR1 and CDR2 (germline): SGHRS, YFSETQ. V was clipped by 2 bases and J by 5 bases; unmatched bases: 6. The CDR3 is 15 amino acids. CDR3: CASSFGQGGRTEAFF. The CDR3 region has the DNA TGCGCCAGCAGCTTCGGACAGGGGGGGCGGACTGAAGCTTTCTTT.

This sequence joins TRBV18 and TRBJ1-3, with a weak D call TRBD1 (5 bases). Trimming removed 2 bases at V and 0 bases at J, with 8 bases between. CDR1 and CDR2 (germline): KGHSH, LQKENI. CDR3 length: 15 residues. This CDR3 reads CASSPGGSSGNTIYF. The CDR3 region has the DNA TGTGCCAGCTCACCAGGGGGGAGCTCTGGAAACACCATATATTTT.

The chain combines TRBV19 with TRBJ1-4; no definite D call. CDR3 length equals 15 residues. The germline V gene encodes CDR1 LNHDA and CDR2 SQIVND (reference sequence). Deletions cut 10 bases from V and 4 bases from J, with 19 bases between. DNA for the CDR3: TGTGCCACCAGTCGCGAGGCGCCCCATAATGAAAAACTGTTTTTT. Translating gives CATSREAPHNEKLFF.

CDR3 sequence: CASSLEAGRNQPQHF. CDR3 bases: TGTGCCAGCAGCTTAGAGGCAGGGCGAAATCAGCCCCAGCATTTT. The rearrangement joins TRBV7-8 to TRBJ1-5; perhaps TRBD1 as D (5 bases). Trimming stripped 1 base from V and 4 bases from J, with 11 bases between. Germline V gene sequence: CDR1 SGHVS, CDR2 FQNEAQ. The CDR3 runs 15 residues.

This chain joins TRBV12-3 or TRBV12-4 and TRBJ1-2; TRBD1 matches 7 bases. The length of the CDR3 is 13 residues. The V gene end was trimmed by 3 bases and the J gene end by 5 bases; junction bases not matched to a gene: 3. The CDR3 DNA reads TGTGCCAGCAGTTTGGACAGGCTGTATGGCTACACCTTC. It encodes CASSLDRLYGYTF.

The V gene is TRBV27, the J gene TRBJ2-1, with D perhaps assigned TRBD1 or TRBD2 (6 bases each). Trimming pared 2 bases from V and 9 bases from J, leaving 14 bases between. The CDR3 contains 14 residues. Germline values: CDR1 MNHEY, CDR2 SMNVEV (reference sequence). Written as DNA, the CDR3 is TGTGCCAGCAGTTTAAGTGGGGGGCAAGGTGAGCAGTTCTTC. This codes for CASSLSGGQGEQFF.

J is TRBJ2-7 and V is TRBV6-5; D is uncertain. The CDR3 extends over 12 amino acids. Trimming left V 2 bases short and J 0 bases short, with 2 bases between. Germline V gene sequence: CDR1 MNHEY, CDR2 SVGAGI. In DNA, the CDR3 is TGTGCCAGCAGTTACAGCTCCTACGAGCAGTACTTC. Protein product: CASSYSSYEQYF.

This chain uses TRBV9 with TRBJ2-1, with a tentative D call TRBD2 (7 bases). Germline V gene lookup returns CDR1 SGDLS and CDR2 YYNGEE. CDR3 length equals 17 residues. Trimming took 0 bases from V and 1 from J, leaving 14 bases between them. CDR3 nucleotides: TGTGCCAGCAGCGTAGACAGGGAGGGAAGGTCCTACAATGAGCAGTTCTTC. It translates to CASSVDREGRSYNEQFF.